Given below is one T cell receptor (beta chain) in context. This record comes from a study of blood T cell repertoires in COVID-19. At the level of the study: Collection of acute and convalescent COVID-19 samples took place in the United States, Italy and Spain. The cDNA or gDNA used as material had been derived from T cells, B-cell-depleted T cells, or PBMCs.

Those enrolled in Seattle joined during active infection and were followed longitudinally afterward. Trimming took off 3 bases at V and 7 bases at J, with 16 bases between the two ends. The CDR3 totals 15 residues. The germline V gene encodes CDR1 SGHTA and CDR2 FQGNSA. Clones were sequenced by immunoSEQ multiplex PCR, and TCRdb holds only the in-frame ones, with some missing. This table holds about 170,000 clones, less than 85% found once. The V and J genes are TRBV7-2 and TRBJ2-1; weak D call: TRBD1 (5 bases). The material sequenced was peripheral blood. The TCR originated in a woman in her thirties or forties with COVID-19, enrolled during active disease. The CDR3 reads CASSFLSDGQNEQFF. The CDR3 DNA reads as TGTGCCAGCAGCTTTTTGTCCGACGGACAAAATGAGCAGTTCTTC.